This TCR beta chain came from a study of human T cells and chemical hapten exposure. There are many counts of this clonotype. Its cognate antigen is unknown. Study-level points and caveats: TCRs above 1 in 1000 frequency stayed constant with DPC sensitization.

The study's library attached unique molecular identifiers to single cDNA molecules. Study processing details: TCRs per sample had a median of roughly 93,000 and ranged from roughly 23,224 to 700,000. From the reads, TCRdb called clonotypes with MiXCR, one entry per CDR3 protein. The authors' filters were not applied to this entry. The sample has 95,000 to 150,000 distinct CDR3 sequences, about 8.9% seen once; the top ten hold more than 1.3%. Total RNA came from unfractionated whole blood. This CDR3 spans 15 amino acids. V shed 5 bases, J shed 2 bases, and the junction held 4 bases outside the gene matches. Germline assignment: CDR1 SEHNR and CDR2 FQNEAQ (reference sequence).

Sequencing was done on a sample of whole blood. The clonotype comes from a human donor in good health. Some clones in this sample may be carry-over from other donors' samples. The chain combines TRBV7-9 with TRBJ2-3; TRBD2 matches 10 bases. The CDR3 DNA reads TGTGCCAGCAGCGGTAGCGGGGGGCCCACAGATACGCAGTATTTT. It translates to CASSGSGGPTDTQYF.